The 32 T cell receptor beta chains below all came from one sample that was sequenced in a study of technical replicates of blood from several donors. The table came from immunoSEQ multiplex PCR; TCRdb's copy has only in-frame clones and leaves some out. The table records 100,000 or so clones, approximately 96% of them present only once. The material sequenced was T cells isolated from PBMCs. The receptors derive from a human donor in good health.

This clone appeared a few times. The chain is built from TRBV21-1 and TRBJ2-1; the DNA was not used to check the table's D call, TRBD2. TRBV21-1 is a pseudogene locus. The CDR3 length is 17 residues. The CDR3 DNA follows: TGTGCCAGCAGCAAAAAGGGGGGAGGGAGCTCCTACAATGAGCAGTTCTTC. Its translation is CASSKKGGGSSYNEQFF.

The CDR3 region is CATSRDPGNNYGYTF. CDR3 nucleotide sequence: TGTGCCACCAGCAGAGACCCCGGGAATAACTATGGCTACACCTTC. This chain links TRBV15 with TRBJ1-2; no definite D call. The CDR3 runs 15 residues. The germline V gene encodes CDR1 LNHNV and CDR2 YYDKDF (reference sequence). Trimming pared 0 bases from V and 1 base from J, leaving 9 bases between. The variable domain in full, completed from reference TRBV15 and TRBJ1-2, reads DAMVIQNPRYQVTQFGKPVTLSCSQTLNHNVMYWYQQKSSQAPKLLFHYYDKDFNNEADTPDNFQSRRPNTSFCFLDIRSPGLGDTAMYLCATSRDPGNNYGYTFGSGTRLTVV.

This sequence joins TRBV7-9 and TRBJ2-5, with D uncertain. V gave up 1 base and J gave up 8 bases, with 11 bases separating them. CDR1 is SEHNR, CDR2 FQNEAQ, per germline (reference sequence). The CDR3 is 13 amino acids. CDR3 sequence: CASSLVSWATQYF. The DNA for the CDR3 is TGTGCCAGCAGCTTAGTATCCTGGGCCACCCAGTACTTC.

Here the CDR3 reads CASSLRLGLLSGANVLTF. The CDR3, as DNA: TGCGCCAGCAGCCTTCGGCTAGGCTTGCTCTCTGGGGCCAACGTCCTGACTTTC. The chain combines TRBV4-3 with TRBJ2-6; D is ambiguous. The germline gives CDR1 LGHNA, CDR2 YSLEER. Trimming removed 4 bases at V and 0 bases at J, with 16 bases between. The CDR3 has 18 amino acids.

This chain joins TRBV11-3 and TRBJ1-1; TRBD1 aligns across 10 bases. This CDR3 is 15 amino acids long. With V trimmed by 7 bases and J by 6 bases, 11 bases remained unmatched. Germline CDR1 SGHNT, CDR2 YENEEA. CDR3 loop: CASNRQGAFLSEAFF. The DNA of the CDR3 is TGTGCCAGCAACCGACAGGGGGCCTTTCTTTCTGAAGCTTTCTTT.

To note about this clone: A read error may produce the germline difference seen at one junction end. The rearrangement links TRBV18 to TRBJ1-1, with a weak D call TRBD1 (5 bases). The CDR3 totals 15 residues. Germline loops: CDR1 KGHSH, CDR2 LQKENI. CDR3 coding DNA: TGTGCCAGCTCTCTCCGGGACGGGGGAAACAGTGAAGCTTTCTTT. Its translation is CASSLRDGGNSEAFF.

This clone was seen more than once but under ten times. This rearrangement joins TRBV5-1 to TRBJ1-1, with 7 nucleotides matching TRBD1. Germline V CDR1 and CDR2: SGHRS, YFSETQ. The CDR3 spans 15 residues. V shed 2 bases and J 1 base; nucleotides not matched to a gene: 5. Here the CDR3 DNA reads TGCGCCAGCAGCTTACAGGGGAAGGAGAACACTGAAGCTTTCTTT. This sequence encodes CASSLQGKENTEAFF.

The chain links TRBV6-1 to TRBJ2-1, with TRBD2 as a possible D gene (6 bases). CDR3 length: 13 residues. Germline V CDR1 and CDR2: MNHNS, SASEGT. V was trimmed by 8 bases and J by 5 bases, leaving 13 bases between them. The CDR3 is CASGWERDNEQFF. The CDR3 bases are TGTGCCAGCGGATGGGAGCGGGACAATGAGCAGTTCTTC.

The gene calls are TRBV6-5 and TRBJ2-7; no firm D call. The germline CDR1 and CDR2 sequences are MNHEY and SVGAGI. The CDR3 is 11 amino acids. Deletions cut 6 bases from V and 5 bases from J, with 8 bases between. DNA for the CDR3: TGTGCCAGCAGGATTCGAGACGAGCAGTACTTC. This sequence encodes CASRIRDEQYF.

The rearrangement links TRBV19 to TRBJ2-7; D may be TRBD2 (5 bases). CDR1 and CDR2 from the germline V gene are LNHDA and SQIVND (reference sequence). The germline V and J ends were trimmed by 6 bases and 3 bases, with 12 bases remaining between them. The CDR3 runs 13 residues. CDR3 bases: TGTGCCAGTAGCCGTACTAGGCGCTACGAGCAGTACTTC. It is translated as CASSRTRRYEQYF.

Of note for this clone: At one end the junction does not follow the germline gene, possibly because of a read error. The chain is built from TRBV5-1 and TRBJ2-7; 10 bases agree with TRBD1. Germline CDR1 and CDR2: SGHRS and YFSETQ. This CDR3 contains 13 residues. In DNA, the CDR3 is TGTGCCAGCAGCCGGGACAGGGGCTACGAGCAGTACTTC. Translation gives CASSRDRGYEQYF.

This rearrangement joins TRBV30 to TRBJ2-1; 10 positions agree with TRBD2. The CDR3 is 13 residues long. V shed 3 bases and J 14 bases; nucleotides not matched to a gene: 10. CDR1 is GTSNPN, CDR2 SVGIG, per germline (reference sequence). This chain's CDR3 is CAWRTAGGPREFF. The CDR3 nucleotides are TGTGCCTGGAGGACAGCGGGAGGGCCTCGGGAGTTCTTC. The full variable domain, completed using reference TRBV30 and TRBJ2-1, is SQTIHQWPATLVQPVGSPLSLECTVEGTSNPNLYWYRQAAGRGLQLLFYSVGIGQISSEVPQNLSASRPQDRQFILSSKKLLLSDSGFYLCAWRTAGGPREFFGPGTRLTVL.

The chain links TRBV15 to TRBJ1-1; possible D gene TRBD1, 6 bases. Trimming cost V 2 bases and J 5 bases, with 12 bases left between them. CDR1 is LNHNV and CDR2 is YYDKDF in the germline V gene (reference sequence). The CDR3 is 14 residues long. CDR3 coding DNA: TGTGCCACCAGCAGATTTTCAGGGGAAACTGAAGCTTTCTTT. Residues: CATSRFSGETEAFF.

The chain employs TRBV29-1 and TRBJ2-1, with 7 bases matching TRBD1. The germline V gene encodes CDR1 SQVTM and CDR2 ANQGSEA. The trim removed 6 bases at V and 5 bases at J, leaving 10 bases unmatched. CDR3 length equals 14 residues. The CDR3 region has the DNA TGCAGCGTCACCAGACAGGGTAGGGACAATGAGCAGTTCTTC. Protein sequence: CSVTRQGRDNEQFF.

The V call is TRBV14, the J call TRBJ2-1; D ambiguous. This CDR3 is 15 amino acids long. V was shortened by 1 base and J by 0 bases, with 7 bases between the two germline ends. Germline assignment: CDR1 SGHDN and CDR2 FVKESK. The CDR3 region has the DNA TGTGCCAGCAGCCAAGGACTTAACTCCTACAATGAGCAGTTCTTC. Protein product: CASSQGLNSYNEQFF. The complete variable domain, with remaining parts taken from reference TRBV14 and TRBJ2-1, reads EAGVTQFPSHSVIEKGQTVTLRCDPISGHDNLYWYRRVMGKEIKFLLHFVKESKQDESGMPNNRFLAERTGGTYSTLKVQPAELEDSGVYFCASSQGLNSYNEQFFGPGTRLTVL.

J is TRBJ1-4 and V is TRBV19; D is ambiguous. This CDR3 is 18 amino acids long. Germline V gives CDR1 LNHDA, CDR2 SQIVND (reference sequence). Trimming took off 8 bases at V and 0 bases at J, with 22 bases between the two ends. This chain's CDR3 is CASGRGRAPLTTNEKLFF. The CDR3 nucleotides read TGTGCCAGTGGACGGGGTAGGGCACCACTAACAACTAATGAAAAACTGTTTTTT.

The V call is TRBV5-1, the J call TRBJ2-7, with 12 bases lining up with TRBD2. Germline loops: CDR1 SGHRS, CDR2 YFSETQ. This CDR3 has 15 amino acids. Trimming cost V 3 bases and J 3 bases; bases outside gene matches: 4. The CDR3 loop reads CASSWTSGTIYEQYF. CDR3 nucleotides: TGCGCCAGCAGCTGGACTAGCGGGACGATCTACGAGCAGTACTTC.

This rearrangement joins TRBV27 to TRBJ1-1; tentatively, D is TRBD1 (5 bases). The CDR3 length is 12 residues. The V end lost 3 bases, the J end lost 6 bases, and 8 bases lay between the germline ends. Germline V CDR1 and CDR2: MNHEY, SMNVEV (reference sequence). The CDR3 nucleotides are TGTGCCAGCAGTTTGCGGGGCGCTGAAGCTTTCTTT. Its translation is CASSLRGAEAFF.

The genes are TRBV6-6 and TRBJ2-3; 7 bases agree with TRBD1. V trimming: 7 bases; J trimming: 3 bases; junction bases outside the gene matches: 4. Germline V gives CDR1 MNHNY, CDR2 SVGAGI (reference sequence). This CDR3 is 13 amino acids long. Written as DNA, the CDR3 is TGTGCCAGCAAATCAGGGGGTACAGATACGCAGTATTTT. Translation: CASKSGGTDTQYF.

CDR3 amino acids: CASGWGVYEQYF. The DNA for the CDR3 is TGTGCCAGTGGATGGGGGGTTTACGAGCAGTACTTC. V is TRBV6-5 and J is TRBJ2-7; TRBD2 is a possible D gene (6 bases). Per the germline V gene, CDR1 is MNHEY and CDR2 is SVGAGI. Deletions cut 9 bases from V and 4 bases from J, with 13 bases between. This CDR3 spans 12 amino acids.

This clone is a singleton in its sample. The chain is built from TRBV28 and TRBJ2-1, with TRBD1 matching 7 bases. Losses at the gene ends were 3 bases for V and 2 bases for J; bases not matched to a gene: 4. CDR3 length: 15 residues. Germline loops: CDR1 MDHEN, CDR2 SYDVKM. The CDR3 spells CASSFTGDAYNEQFF. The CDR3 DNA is TGTGCCAGCAGTTTCACAGGGGACGCCTACAATGAGCAGTTCTTC. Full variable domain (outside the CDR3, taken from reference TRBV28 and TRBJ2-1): DVKVTQSSRYLVKRTGEKVFLECVQDMDHENMFWYRQDPGLGLRLIYFSYDVKMKEKGDIPEGYSVSREKKERFSLILESASTNQTSMYLCASSFTGDAYNEQFFGPGTRLTVL.

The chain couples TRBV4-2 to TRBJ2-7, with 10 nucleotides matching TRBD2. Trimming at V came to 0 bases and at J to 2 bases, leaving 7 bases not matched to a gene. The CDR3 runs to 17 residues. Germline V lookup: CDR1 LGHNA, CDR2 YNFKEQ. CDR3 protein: CASSQDPSGLAPYEQYF. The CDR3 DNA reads TGTGCCAGCAGCCAAGATCCATCGGGACTAGCGCCCTACGAGCAGTACTTC.

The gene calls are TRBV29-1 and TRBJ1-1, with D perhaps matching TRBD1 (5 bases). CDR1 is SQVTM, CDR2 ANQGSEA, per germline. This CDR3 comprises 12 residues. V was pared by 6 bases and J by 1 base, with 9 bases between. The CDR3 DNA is TGCAGCGTCCCTCAGGGGAACACTGAAGCTTTCTTT. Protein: CSVPQGNTEAFF.

CDR3 protein: CSVEEEARPQETQYF. CDR3 DNA sequence: TGCAGCGTTGAAGAGGAAGCGAGGCCGCAAGAGACCCAGTACTTC. J is TRBJ2-5 and V is TRBV29-1; unclear D gene. Deletions cut 0 bases from V and 2 bases from J, with 13 bases between. This CDR3 has 15 amino acids. Germline CDR1 is SQVTM and CDR2 is ANQGSEA.

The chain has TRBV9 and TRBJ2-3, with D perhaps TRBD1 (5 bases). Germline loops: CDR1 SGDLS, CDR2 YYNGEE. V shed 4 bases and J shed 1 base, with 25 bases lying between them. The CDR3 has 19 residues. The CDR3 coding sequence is TGTGCCAGCAGCCCAACCGACAGCCCCTTGTCCCGTGGCACAGATACGCAGTATTTT. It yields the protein CASSPTDSPLSRGTDTQYF.

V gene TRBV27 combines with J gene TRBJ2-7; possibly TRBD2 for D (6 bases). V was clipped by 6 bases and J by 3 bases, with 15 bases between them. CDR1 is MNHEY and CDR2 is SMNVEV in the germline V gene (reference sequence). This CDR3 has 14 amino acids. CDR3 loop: CASSQSGTYYEQYF. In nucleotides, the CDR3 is TGTGCCAGCAGCCAATCCGGGACTTACTACGAGCAGTACTTC.

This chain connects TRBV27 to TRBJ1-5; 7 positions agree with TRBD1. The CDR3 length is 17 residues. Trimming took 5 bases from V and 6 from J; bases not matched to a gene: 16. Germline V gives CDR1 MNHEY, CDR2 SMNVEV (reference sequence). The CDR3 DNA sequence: TGTGCCAGCAGTCGAAAAGGTCGGGGACAGCCAGGTCAGCCCCAGCATTTT. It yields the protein CASSRKGRGQPGQPQHF.

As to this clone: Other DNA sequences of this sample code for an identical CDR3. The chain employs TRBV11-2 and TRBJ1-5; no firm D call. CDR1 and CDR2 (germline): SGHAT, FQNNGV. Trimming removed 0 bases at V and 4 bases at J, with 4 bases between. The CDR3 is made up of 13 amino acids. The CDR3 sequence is CASSLDLNQPQHF. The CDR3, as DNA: TGTGCCAGCAGCTTAGACCTAAATCAGCCCCAGCATTTT.

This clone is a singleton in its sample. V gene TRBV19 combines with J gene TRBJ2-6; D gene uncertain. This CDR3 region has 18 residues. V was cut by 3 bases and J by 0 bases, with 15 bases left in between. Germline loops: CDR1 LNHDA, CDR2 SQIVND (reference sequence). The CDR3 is CASSIGPGFASGANVLTF. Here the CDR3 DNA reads TGTGCCAGTAGTATCGGTCCGGGTTTTGCCTCTGGGGCCAACGTCCTGACTTTC.

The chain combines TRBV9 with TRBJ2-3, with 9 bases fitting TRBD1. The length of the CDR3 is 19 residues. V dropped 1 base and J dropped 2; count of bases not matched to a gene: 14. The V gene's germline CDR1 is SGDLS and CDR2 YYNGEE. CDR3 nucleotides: TGTGCCAGCAGCGTACTATCAGACTGGGGACAGGGTATCACAGATACGCAGTATTTT. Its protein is CASSVLSDWGQGITDTQYF.

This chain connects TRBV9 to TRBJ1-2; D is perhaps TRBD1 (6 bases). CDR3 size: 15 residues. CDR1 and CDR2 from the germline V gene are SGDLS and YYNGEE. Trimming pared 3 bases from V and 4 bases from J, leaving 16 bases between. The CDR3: CASSAYSGGLYGYTF. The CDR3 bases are TGTGCCAGCAGCGCATATTCGGGGGGGCTCTATGGCTACACCTTC.

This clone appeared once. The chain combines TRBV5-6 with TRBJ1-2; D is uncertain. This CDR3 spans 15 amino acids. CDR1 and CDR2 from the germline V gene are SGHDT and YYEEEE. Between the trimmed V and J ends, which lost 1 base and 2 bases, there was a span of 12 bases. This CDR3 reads CASSLPLEPNYGYTF. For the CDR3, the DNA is TGTGCCAGCAGCTTGCCTTTGGAGCCAAACTATGGCTACACCTTC.